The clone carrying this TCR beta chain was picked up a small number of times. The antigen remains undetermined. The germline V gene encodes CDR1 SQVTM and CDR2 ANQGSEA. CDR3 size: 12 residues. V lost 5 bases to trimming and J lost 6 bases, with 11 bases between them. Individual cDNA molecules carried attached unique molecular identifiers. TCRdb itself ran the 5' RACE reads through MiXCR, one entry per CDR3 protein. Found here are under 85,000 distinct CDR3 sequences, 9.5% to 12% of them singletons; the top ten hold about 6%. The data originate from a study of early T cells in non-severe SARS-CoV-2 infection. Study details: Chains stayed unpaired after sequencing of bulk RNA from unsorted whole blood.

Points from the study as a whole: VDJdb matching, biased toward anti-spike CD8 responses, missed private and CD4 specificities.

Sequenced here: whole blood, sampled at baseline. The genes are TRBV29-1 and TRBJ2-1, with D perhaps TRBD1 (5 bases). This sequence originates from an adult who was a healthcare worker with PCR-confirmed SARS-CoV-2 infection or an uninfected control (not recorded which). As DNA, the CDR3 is TGCAGCGTTAACAGGTTAACCAATGAGCAGTTCTTC. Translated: CSVNRLTNEQFF.